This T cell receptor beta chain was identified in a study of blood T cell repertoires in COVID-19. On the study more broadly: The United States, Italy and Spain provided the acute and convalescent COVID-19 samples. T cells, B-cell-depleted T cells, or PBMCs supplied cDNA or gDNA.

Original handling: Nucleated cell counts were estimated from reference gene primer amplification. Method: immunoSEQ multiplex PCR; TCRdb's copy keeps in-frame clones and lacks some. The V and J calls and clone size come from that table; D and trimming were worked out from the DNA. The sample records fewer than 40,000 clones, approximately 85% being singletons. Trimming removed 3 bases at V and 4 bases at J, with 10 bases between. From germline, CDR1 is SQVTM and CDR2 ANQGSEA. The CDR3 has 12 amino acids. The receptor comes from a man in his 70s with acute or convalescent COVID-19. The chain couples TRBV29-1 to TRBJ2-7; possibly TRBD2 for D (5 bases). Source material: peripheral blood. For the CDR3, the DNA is TGCAGCGTTGAGGAACGGGGTTACGAGCAGTACTTC. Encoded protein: CSVEERGYEQYF.